This TCR beta chain was sequenced for a study of shared clonotypes between healthy human individuals. Turning to the study itself: Donors, aged 18 to 49, were two women and a few men. Used for every donor were three CD4 naive, three CD4 memory, two CD8 naive and one CD8 memory plate.

With 4 bases removed from V and 1 base from J, the gap between germline ends came to 15 bases. The CDR3 consists of 15 residues. The V gene's germline CDR1 is SGHRS and CDR2 YFSETQ. Study-wide results and limits: Generally, estimated richness proved larger in naive subsets than it did in memory subsets.

The study drew its donors from healthy HIV-negative adults without recent acute infections or vaccinations. Sequencing used immunoSEQ multiplex PCR; TCRdb keeps in-frame clones, though not all of them. The sample consists of some 240,000 clones, 50% to 75% of them appearing once. This clone appeared a few times. The antigen is undetermined. The specimen sequenced was memory CD4+ T cells sorted from blood. Indicated subset: CD45RA-negative fraction. The chain recombines TRBV5-1 with TRBJ2-7, with D possibly matching TRBD1 (6 bases). The clonotype originates from a man between 25 and 39 years old in good health. The CDR3 loop is CASSQAGTRSYEQYF. The DNA for the CDR3 is TGCGCCAGCAGCCAGGCCGGGACAAGGTCCTACGAGCAGTACTTC. Filled out from reference TRBV5-1 and TRBJ2-7, the complete variable domain reads KAGVTQTPRYLIKTRGQQVTLSCSPISGHRSVSWYQQTPGQGLQFLFEYFSETQRNKGNFPGRFSGRQFSNSRSEMNVSTLELGDSALYLCASSQAGTRSYEQYFGPGTRLTVT.